The clone carrying this TCR beta chain was seen at least ten times. What it binds is not known. Sample time point: newly diagnosed GD, antithyroid drugs for less than 3 months. PBMCs provided the RNA from which the TCR library was made. This record comes from a study of regulatory T cells in long-lasting Graves disease. General study results and limits: New patients shared over 800 public clonotypes, fewer than the 2,741 shared by persistent patients.

Germline CDR1 reads SGHDT; CDR2 reads YYEEEE. The CDR3 extends over 13 amino acids. Trimming took off 3 bases at V and 3 bases at J, with 10 bases between the two ends. According to the study, TCR beta libraries were built with iRepertoire HTBI primers and CDR3-region Arm-PCR. Authors' data handling: Across samples, around 60 TRBV and roughly 13 TRBJ segments were found. TCRdb recomputed calls from the multiplex PCR reads with MiXCR, one row per CDR3 protein. TCRdb assigned the V and J calls; the authors' analysis was not used. This sample has 350,000 to 500,000 distinct CDR3 sequences, with about 15% found just once. The data were also submitted as part of a second study, on T cells in Graves' hyperthyroidism and ophthalmopathy.

This clonotype was obtained from a woman aged 25 to 39 with Graves disease. This sample comprised peripheral blood mononuclear cells (PBMCs), obtained at new diagnosis, from a patient treated with antithyroid drugs. The chain employs TRBV5-6 and TRBJ2-7, with D tentatively TRBD2 (6 bases). The CDR3 region is CASSSPGVYEQYF. The CDR3 coding sequence is TGTGCCAGCAGCTCCCCGGGAGTCTACGAGCAGTACTTC.